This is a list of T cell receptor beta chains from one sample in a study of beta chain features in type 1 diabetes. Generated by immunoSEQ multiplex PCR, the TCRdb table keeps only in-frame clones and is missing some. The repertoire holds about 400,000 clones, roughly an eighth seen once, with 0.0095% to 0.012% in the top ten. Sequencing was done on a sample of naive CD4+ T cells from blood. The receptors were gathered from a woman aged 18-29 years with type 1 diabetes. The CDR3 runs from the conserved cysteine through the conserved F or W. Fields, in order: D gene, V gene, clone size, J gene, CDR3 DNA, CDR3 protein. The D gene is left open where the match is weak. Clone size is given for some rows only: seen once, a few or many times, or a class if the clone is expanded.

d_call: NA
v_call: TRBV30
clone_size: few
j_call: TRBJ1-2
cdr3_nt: TGTGCCTGGAGTGCACAGGTTTTGGGGGGCTACACCTTC
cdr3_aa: CAWSAQVLGGYTF

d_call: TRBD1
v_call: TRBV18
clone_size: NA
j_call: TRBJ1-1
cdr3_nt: TGTGCCAGCTCGGACAACAGGGGTACTGAAGCTTTCTTT
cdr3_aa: CASSDNRGTEAFF

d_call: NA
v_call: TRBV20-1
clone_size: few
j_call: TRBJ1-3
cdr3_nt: TGCAGTGACAAATCTGGAAACACCATATATTTT
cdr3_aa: CSDKSGNTIYF

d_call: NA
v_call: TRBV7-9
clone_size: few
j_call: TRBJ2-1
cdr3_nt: TGTGCCAGCAGCCGGGCAGGGCCCAATGAGCAGTTCTTC
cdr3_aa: CASSRAGPNEQFF

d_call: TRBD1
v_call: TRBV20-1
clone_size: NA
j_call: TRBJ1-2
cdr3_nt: TGCAGTGCTGTTGACAGGGGTTACACCTTC
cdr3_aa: CSAVDRGYTF

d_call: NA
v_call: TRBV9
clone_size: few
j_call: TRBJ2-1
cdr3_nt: TGTGCCAGCAGCGTATCCGGGGAGCAGTTCTTC
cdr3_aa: CASSVSGEQFF

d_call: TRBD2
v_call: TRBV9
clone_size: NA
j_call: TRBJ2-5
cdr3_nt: TGTGCCAGCAGCGTAGGTAGCGGGAGAGATCAAGAGACCCAGTACTTC
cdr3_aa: CASSVGSGRDQETQYF

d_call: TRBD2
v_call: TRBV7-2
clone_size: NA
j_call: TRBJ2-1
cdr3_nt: TGTGCCAGCAGCCCCCGACTAGCTGATAATGAGCAGTTCTTC
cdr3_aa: CASSPRLADNEQFF

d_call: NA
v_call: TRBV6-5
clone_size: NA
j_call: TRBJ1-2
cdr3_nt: TGTGCCAGCCGGGACAACCGCCAGGGCGCAAATGGCTACACCTTC
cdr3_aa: CASRDNRQGANGYTF

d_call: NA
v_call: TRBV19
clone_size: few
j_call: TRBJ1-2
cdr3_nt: TGTGCCAGTACCAAACTGGACGCGGGGGGCTACACCTTC
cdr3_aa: CASTKLDAGGYTF

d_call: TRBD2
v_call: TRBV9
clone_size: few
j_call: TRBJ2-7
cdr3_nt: TGTGCCAGCAGCGCTAGCGGGGGGCTCTCCTACGAGCAGTACTTC
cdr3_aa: CASSASGGLSYEQYF

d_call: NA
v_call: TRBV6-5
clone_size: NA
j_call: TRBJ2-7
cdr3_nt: TGTGCCAGCAAAAGTGCAAGTAACGGGGGCGAGCAGTACTTC
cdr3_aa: CASKSASNGGEQYF

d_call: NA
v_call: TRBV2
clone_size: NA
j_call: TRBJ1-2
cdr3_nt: TGTGCCAGCAGGGGCAGGGCGACTGGCTACACCTTC
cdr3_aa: CASRGRATGYTF

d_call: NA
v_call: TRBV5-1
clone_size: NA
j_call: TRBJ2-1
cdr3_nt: TGCGCCAGCAGCTTGGGGGGGGTACCTAGCTGGAATGAGCAGTTCTTC
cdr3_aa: CASSLGGVPSWNEQFF

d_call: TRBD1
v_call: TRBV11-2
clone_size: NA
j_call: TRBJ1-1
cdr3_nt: TGTGCCAGCAGCACACGACAGGGAATGAACACTGAAGCTTTCTTT
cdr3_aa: CASSTRQGMNTEAFF

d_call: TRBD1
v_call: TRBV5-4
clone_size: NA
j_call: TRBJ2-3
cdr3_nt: TGTGCCAGCAGCCCGGCAGGGGGTACCCGTACGCAGTATTTT
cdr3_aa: CASSPAGGTRTQYF

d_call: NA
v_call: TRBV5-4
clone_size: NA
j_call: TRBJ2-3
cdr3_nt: TGTGCCAGCAGCGAGCGGTCAGGAACAGATACGCAGTATTTT
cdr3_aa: CASSERSGTDTQYF

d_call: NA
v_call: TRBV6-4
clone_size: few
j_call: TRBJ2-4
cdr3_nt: TGTGCCAGCAGTGCCGTACAGGGCGGAAGCATTCAGTACTTC
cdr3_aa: CASSAVQGGSIQYF

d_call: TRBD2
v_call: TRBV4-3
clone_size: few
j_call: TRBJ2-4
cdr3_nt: TGCGCCAGCAGCCAAGATCGCGGGGGGGGGATTGGAGCCAAAAACATTCAGTACTTC
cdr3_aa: CASSQDRGGGIGAKNIQYF

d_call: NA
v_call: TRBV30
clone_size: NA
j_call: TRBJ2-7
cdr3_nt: TGTGCCTGGAGTGTATTACGGGTGCAGTACTTC
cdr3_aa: CAWSVLRVQYF

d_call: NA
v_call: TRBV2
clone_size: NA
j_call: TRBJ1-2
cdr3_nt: TGTGCCAGCACCACCCGAGGGTATGGCTACACCTTC
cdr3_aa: CASTTRGYGYTF

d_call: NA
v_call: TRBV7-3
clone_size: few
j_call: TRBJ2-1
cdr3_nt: TGTGCCAGCAGCTCCGGGTCGGGCAATGAGCAGTTCTTC
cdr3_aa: CASSSGSGNEQFF

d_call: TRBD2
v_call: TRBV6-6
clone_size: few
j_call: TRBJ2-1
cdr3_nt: TGTGCCAGCAGTAGTCTAGCGGCAAATGAGCAGTTCTTC
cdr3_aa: CASSSLAANEQFF

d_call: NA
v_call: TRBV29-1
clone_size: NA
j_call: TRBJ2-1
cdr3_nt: TGCAGCGTTGCACCCCCAGGGACCTACAATGAGCAGTTCTTC
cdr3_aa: CSVAPPGTYNEQFF

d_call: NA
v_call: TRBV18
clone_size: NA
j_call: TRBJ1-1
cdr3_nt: TGTGCCAGCTCACCGGGACAGAACACTGAAGCTTTCTTT
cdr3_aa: CASSPGQNTEAFF

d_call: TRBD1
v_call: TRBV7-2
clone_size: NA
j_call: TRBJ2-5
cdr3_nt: TGTGCCAGCAGCCGGGACAGCCAAGAGACCCAGTACTTC
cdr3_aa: CASSRDSQETQYF

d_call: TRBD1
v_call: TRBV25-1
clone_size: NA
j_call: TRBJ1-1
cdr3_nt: TGTGCCAGCAGTGGAGACAGGGGTTACACTGAAGCTTTCTTT
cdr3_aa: CASSGDRGYTEAFF

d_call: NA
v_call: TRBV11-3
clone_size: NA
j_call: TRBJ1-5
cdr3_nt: TGTGCCAGCAGCTTAGATCCGGATCAGCCCCAGCATTTT
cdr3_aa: CASSLDPDQPQHF

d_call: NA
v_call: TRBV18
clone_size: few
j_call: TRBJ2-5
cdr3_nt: TGTGCCAGCTCACCACCGTCCGAGGAGACCCAGTACTTC
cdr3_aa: CASSPPSEETQYF

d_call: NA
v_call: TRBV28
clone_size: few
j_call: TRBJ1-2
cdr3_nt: TGTGCCAGCAGTATGAGGAGCAGCTATGGCTACACCTTC
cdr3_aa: CASSMRSSYGYTF

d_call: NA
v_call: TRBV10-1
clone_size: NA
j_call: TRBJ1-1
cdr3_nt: TGCGCCAGCAGCGAAGGAGCGGCACCTGAAGCTTTCTTT
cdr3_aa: CASSEGAAPEAFF

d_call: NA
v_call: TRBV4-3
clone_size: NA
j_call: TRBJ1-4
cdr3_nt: TGCGCCAGCAGCCTAGGGAGGACTGAAAAACTGTTTTTT
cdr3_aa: CASSLGRTEKLFF

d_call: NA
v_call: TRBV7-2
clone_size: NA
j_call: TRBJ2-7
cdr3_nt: TGTGCCAGCAGCTTAGCGTGGGACAACGACTACGAGCAGTACTTC
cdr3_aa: CASSLAWDNDYEQYF

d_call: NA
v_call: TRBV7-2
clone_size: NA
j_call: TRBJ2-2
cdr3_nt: TGTGCCGAGATGAGGACCGGGGAGCTGTTTTTT
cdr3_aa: CAEMRTGELFF

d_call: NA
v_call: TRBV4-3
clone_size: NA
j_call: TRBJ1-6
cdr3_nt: TGCGCCAGCAGCCAAGAGCTTTGGAGAGAACCCAATTCACCCCTCCACTTT
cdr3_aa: CASSQELWREPNSPLHF

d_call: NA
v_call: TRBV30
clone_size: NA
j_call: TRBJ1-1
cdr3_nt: TGTGCCTGGAGTCTTAGCGTGGAGGCTTTCTTT
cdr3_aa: CAWSLSVEAFF

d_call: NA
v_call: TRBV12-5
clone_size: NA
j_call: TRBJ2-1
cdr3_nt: TGTGCTAGTGGCCTTGGAGGAAATGAGCAGTTCTTC
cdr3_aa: CASGLGGNEQFF

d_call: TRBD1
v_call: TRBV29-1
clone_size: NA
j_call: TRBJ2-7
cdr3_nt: TGCAGCGTTGCACAGGGGGAATCCTACGAGCAGTACTTC
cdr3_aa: CSVAQGESYEQYF

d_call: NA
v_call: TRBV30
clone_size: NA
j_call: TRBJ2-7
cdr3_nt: TGTGCCTGGAGCGTAGGGGGACTATACGAGCAGTACTTC
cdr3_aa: CAWSVGGLYEQYF

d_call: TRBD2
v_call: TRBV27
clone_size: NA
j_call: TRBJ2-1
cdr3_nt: TGTGCCAGCAGACCCCTTTTAGCGGGAGTGTTAGATGAGCAGTTCTTC
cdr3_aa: CASRPLLAGVLDEQFF

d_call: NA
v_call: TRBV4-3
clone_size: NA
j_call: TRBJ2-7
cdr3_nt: TGCGCCAGCAGCCCTGACAGGCTCGGCTACGAGCAGTACTTC
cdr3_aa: CASSPDRLGYEQYF

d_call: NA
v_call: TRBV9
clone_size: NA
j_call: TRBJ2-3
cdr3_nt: TGTGCCAGCAGCCTGGGGACTTTCACAGATACGCAGTATTTT
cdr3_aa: CASSLGTFTDTQYF

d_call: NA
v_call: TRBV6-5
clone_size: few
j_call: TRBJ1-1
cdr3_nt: TGTGCCAGCAGTTACCGGGGGGTAGGTAGAGAAGCTTTCTTT
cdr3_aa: CASSYRGVGREAFF

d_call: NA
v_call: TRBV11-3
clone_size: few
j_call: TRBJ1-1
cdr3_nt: TGTGCCAGCAGCTTAGAAGGGGGCACTGAAGCTTTCTTT
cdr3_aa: CASSLEGGTEAFF

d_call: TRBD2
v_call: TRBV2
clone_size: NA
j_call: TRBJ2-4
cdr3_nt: TGTGCCAGCAGTGAAGCGGGCCAGCGGGGGGGAACTCAGTACTTC
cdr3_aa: CASSEAGQRGGTQYF

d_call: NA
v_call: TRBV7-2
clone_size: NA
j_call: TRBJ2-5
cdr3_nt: TGTGCCAGCAGCCCTACGACAGTGGCCCGCCGGGAGACCCAGTACTTC
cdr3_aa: CASSPTTVARRETQYF

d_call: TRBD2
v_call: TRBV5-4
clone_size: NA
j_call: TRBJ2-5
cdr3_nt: TGTGCCAGCAGCTCCCGGGGGGGGACCCAAGAGACCCAGTACTTC
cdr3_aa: CASSSRGGTQETQYF

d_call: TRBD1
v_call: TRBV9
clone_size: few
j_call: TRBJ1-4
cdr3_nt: TGTGCCAGCAGCCCCACGGGGACAGCAGGGGAAAAACTGTTTTTT
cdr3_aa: CASSPTGTAGEKLFF

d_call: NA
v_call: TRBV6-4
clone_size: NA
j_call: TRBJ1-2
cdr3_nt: TGTGCCAGCAGCAACGGCGGGGGCAGCTATGGCTACACCTTC
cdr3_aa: CASSNGGGSYGYTF

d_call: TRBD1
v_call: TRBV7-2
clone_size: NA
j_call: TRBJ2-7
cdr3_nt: TGTGCCAGCAGCTTTCCTCCGGGACAGGGTGTCGAGCAGTACTTC
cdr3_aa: CASSFPPGQGVEQYF

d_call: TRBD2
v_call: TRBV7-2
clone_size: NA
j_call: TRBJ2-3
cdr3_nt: TGTGCCAGCAGCTCGGGACTAGCGGGAGTCGGGGGGGCAGATACGCAGTATTTT
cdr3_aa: CASSSGLAGVGGADTQYF

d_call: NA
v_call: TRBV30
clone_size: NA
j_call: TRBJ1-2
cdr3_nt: TGTGCCTGGAGTTTTTCCGTGGGCCTCTATGGCTACACCTTC
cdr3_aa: CAWSFSVGLYGYTF

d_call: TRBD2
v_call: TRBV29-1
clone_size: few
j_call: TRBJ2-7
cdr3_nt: TGCAGCGTCAGACTAGCGGGGGGTTCCTACGAGCAGTACTTC
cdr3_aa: CSVRLAGGSYEQYF

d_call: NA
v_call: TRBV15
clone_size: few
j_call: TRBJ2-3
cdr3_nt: TGTGCCACCAGCAGAGATCAGGCGGGACTTGCAGATACGCAGTATTTT
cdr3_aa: CATSRDQAGLADTQYF

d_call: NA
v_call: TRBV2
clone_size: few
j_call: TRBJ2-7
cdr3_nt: TGTGCCAGCGGCCTCTCCTACGAGCAGTACTTC
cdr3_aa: CASGLSYEQYF

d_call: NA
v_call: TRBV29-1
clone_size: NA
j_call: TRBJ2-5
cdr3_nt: TGCAGCGTTGAAGGAGGGCTAGCCCCCGAGACCCAGTACTTC
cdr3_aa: CSVEGGLAPETQYF

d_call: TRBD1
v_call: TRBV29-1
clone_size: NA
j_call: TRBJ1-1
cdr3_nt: TGCAGCTGGGGACAGGTGAACACTGAAGCTTTCTTT
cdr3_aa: CSWGQVNTEAFF

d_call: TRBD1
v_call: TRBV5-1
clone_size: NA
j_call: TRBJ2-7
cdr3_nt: TGCGCCAGCAGCACGCAGGGGGTCTCCTCCAACGAGCAGTACTTC
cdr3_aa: CASSTQGVSSNEQYF

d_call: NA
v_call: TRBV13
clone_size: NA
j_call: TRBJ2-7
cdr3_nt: TGTGCCAGCAGCGGTGGACAGACGAAATACGAGCAGTACTTC
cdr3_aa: CASSGGQTKYEQYF

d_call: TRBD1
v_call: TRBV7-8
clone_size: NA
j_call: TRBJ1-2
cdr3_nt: TGTGCCAGCAGCTTAGCTGGGACAGAGTACACCTTC
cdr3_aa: CASSLAGTEYTF